One and the same sample provided the 15 T cell receptor beta chains below, sequenced in a study of CD8+ T cells in alopecia areata. Extracted from the samples, RNA was reverse transcribed into cDNA to serve as the sequencing template. The table came from immunoSEQ multiplex PCR; TCRdb's copy has only in-frame clones and leaves some out. Here the sample spans 150,000 to 200,000 clones, approximately 70% being singletons. The specimen was CD8+ T cells sorted from blood, collected at week 0. All receptors derive from a human donor with alopecia areata.

This rearrangement joins TRBV30 to TRBJ1-5; a possible D gene is TRBD1 (6 bases). The CDR3 runs to 14 residues. V gave up 2 bases and J gave up 8 bases, with 16 bases separating them. The germline V gene encodes CDR1 GTSNPN and CDR2 SVGIG (reference sequence). The CDR3 region has the DNA TGTGCCTGGAGTCCCGGGCAGGGGAAGGAGCCCCAGCATTTT. Protein product: CAWSPGQGKEPQHF.

The rearrangement joins TRBV15 to TRBJ2-7; TRBD1 or TRBD2 may be the D gene (6 bases each). The CDR3 length is 12 residues. V was trimmed by 8 bases and J by 4 bases, leaving 12 bases between them. Germline values: CDR1 LNHNV, CDR2 YYDKDF (reference sequence). The CDR3, as DNA: TGTGCCACCGGGGTAGGGGGGTACGAGCAGTACTTC. Amino acids: CATGVGGYEQYF. Together with reference TRBV15 and TRBJ2-7, the CDR3 gives the full variable domain: DAMVIQNPRYQVTQFGKPVTLSCSQTLNHNVMYWYQQKSSQAPKLLFHYYDKDFNNEADTPDNFQSRRPNTSFCFLDIRSPGLGDTAMYLCATGVGGYEQYFGPGTRLTVT.

This CDR3 reads CASSRRKENTGELFF. DNA of the CDR3: TGTGCCAGTTCCCGGAGGAAGGAAAACACCGGGGAGCTGTTTTTT. The chain has TRBV19 and TRBJ2-2; D perhaps matches TRBD2 (5 bases). Germline V CDR1 and CDR2: LNHDA, SQIVND (reference sequence). The length of the CDR3 is 15 residues. Trimming left V 8 bases short and J 2 bases short, with 15 bases between.

The gene calls are TRBV5-6 and TRBJ1-4; TRBD1 agrees at 9 bases. The CDR3 sequence is 14 residues long. The V gene end was trimmed by 2 bases and the J gene end by 7 bases; junction bases not matched to a gene: 3. Germline loops: CDR1 SGHDT, CDR2 YYEEEE. The CDR3 region has the DNA TGTGCCAGCAGCTTCGGGACAGGGTCTGAAAAACTGTTTTTT. Translating gives CASSFGTGSEKLFF.

The rearrangement links TRBV29-1 to TRBJ1-2; D gene uncertain. This CDR3 has 13 amino acids. Germline V gene sequence: CDR1 SQVTM, CDR2 ANQGSEA. Trimming left V 3 bases short and J 0 bases short, with 8 bases between. The CDR3 sequence: CSVEATANYGYTF. CDR3 DNA sequence: TGCAGCGTTGAGGCAACCGCTAACTATGGCTACACCTTC. Full variable domain (remainder filled in from reference TRBV29-1 and TRBJ1-2): SAVISQKPSRDICQRGTSLTIQCQVDSQVTMMFWYRQQPGQSLTLIATANQGSEATYESGFVIDKFPISRPNLTFSTLTVSNMSPEDSSIYLCSVEATANYGYTFGSGTRLTVV.

V usage is TRBV15 and J usage is TRBJ1-1, with D unresolved. Germline V gives CDR1 LNHNV, CDR2 YYDKDF (reference sequence). The CDR3 contains 15 residues. V gave up 6 bases and J gave up 1 base, with 15 bases separating them. The CDR3 DNA reads TGTGCCACCAGTCGGACGGAAACGGGGAACACTGAAGCTTTCTTT. Translating it yields CATSRTETGNTEAFF.

V is TRBV29-1 and J is TRBJ2-2; 15 bases match TRBD2. The CDR3 length is 19 residues. CDR1 is SQVTM, CDR2 ANQGSEA, per germline. Trimming cost V 2 bases and J 0 bases; bases outside gene matches: 7. This chain's CDR3 is CSVEWLGTSGGTNTGELFF. CDR3 nucleotides: TGCAGCGTTGAATGGCTCGGGACTAGCGGGGGGACGAACACCGGGGAGCTGTTTTTT.

The V gene is TRBV10-3, the J gene TRBJ1-1; D uncertain. The germline V gene encodes CDR1 ENHRY and CDR2 SYGVKD. Trimming stripped 3 bases from V and 8 bases from J, with 7 bases between. The CDR3 runs to 11 residues. In nucleotides, the CDR3 is TGTGCCATCAGTGAAACAGCGGAAGCTTTCTTT. It translates to CAISETAEAFF.

This chain uses TRBV30 with TRBJ2-7; D remains ambiguous. V lost 0 bases to trimming and J lost 2 bases, with 8 bases between them. The CDR3 has 13 amino acids. CDR1 is GTSNPN, CDR2 SVGIG, per germline (reference sequence). CDR3 nucleotide sequence: TGTGCCTGGAGTGTAACTCCTACCTACGAGCAGTACTTC. This codes for CAWSVTPTYEQYF.

This clone was found once. This rearrangement joins TRBV30 to TRBJ2-5; D is possibly TRBD2 (7 bases). Looked up from germline, CDR1 is GTSNPN and CDR2 is SVGIG (reference sequence). This CDR3 has 13 amino acids. Between the trimmed V and J ends, which lost 8 bases and 5 bases, there was a span of 18 bases. CDR3 bases: TGTGCCCTAGGCGGGGGCGCAGGGGAGACCCAGTACTTC. This encodes CALGGGAGETQYF. Full variable domain (rest looked up from reference TRBV30 and TRBJ2-5): SQTIHQWPATLVQPVGSPLSLECTVEGTSNPNLYWYRQAAGRGLQLLFYSVGIGQISSEVPQNLSASRPQDRQFILSSKKLLLSDSGFYLCALGGGAGETQYFGPGTRLLVL.

In this sample, this clone turned up a few times. The CDR3 spells CASSYGTDTQYF. CDR3 nucleotides: TGTGCCAGCAGTTACGGGACAGATACGCAGTATTTT. The chain joins TRBV6-6 to TRBJ2-3, with unresolved D. This CDR3 comprises 12 residues. The V end lost 2 bases, the J end lost 3 bases, and 3 bases lay between the germline ends. Per germline, CDR1 MNHNY and CDR2 SVGAGI (reference sequence).

The chain's CDR3 is CAWRADWSGYGYTF. In DNA, the CDR3 is TGTGCCTGGAGGGCGGATTGGTCAGGCTATGGCTACACCTTC. The gene calls are TRBV30 and TRBJ1-2; D call uncertain. The CDR3 has 14 residues. The germline CDR1 and CDR2 sequences are GTSNPN and SVGIG (reference sequence). With 3 bases removed from V and 4 bases from J, the gap between germline ends came to 15 bases.

In its sample, this clone was seen once. The chain employs TRBV5-6 and TRBJ1-1; D is perhaps TRBD1 (6 bases). The CDR3 has 14 amino acids. V lost 7 bases to trimming and J lost 4 bases, with 17 bases between them. The germline V gene has CDR1 SGHDT and CDR2 YYEEEE. The CDR3: CASGMMGAGTEAFF. CDR3 nucleotide sequence: TGTGCCAGCGGAATGATGGGGGCGGGCACTGAAGCTTTCTTT.

The chain is built from TRBV29-1 and TRBJ2-5; 9 bases agree with TRBD1. Germline loops: CDR1 SQVTM, CDR2 ANQGSEA. The CDR3 is 14 amino acids. The ends lost 7 bases at V and 6 bases at J; junction bases unmatched: 12. The CDR3 DNA reads TGCAGCGCCCTCAGGAGGGACAGGGAAAAGACCCAGTACTTC. As protein: CSALRRDREKTQYF.

This clone was recorded once. V usage is TRBV30 and J usage is TRBJ2-2; 9 nucleotides align to TRBD1. CDR1 is GTSNPN, CDR2 SVGIG, per germline (reference sequence). After removal of 5 bases from V and 3 bases from J, the junction contained 4 bases not matched to a gene. CDR3 length equals 14 residues. Here the CDR3 reads CAWDRTGDTGELFF. The DNA of the CDR3 is TGTGCCTGGGACAGGACAGGGGACACCGGGGAGCTGTTTTTT.